One and the same sample provided the 8 T cell receptor beta chains below, sequenced in a study of shared T cell receptors in the human thymus. Sequencing was performed with immunoSEQ multiplex PCR; in TCRdb, only in-frame clones are kept and a portion is missing. The table lists almost 550,000 clones, about 84% of them singletons. The data also belong to a second study, concerning human thymus T cells.

Specimen: thymocytes. Receptors originate from a boy under three years old with a congenital heart defect.

V usage is TRBV4-2 and J usage is TRBJ2-3; possibly TRBD2 for D (6 bases). Trimming removed 1 base at V and 1 base at J, with 12 bases between. The CDR3 has 16 amino acids. Germline-derived CDR1 and CDR2 are LGHNA and YNFKEQ. CDR3 sequence: CASSQGRRDGTDTQYF. In nucleotides, the CDR3 is TGTGCCAGCAGCCAAGGGCGGCGGGATGGCACAGATACGCAGTATTTT.

The genes are TRBV6-1 and TRBJ2-2; 8 bases line up with TRBD1. V shed 5 bases, J shed 7 bases, and the junction held 9 bases outside the gene matches. The CDR3 length is 15 residues. Germline CDR1 MNHNS, CDR2 SASEGT. Here the CDR3 DNA reads TGTGCCAGCAGTTGGGGACAGGAACCAGGCGGGGAGCTGTTTTTT. Translation gives CASSWGQEPGGELFF.

This rearrangement joins TRBV5-8 to TRBJ2-1; TRBD1 matches at 7 bases. There are 13 residues in the CDR3. Germline V gene data show CDR1 as SGHTS and CDR2 as YDEGEE. With V trimmed by 9 bases and J by 4 bases, 7 bases remained unmatched. The CDR3 loop reads CANGTAPYNEQFF. CDR3 in DNA: TGTGCCAATGGGACAGCGCCTTACAATGAGCAGTTCTTC.

The gene calls are TRBV10-3 and TRBJ2-7; D is perhaps TRBD1 (7 bases). The CDR3 is 15 amino acids. The germline CDR1 and CDR2 sequences are ENHRY and SYGVKD. The V and J ends lost 3 bases and 4 bases respectively, with 16 bases between them. CDR3 DNA: TGTGCCATCAGTGAAGGGACTGCAGGGGGGTACGAGCAGTACTTC. It is translated as CAISEGTAGGYEQYF.

The rearrangement joins TRBV7-8 to TRBJ2-7; D is possibly TRBD2 (8 bases). Germline values: CDR1 SGHVS, CDR2 FQNEAQ. The CDR3 has 16 residues. V lost 4 bases and J 4 bases, leaving 20 bases between the germline ends. CDR3 protein: CASSSGRDSPGYEQYF. The CDR3 DNA reads as TGTGCCAGCAGCTCCGGGAGGGACAGCCCTGGGTACGAGCAGTACTTC.

V and J are TRBV11-2 and TRBJ1-2; D possibly corresponds to TRBD1 (5 bases). Germline-derived CDR1 and CDR2 are SGHAT and FQNNGV. The CDR3 sequence is 14 residues long. The V end lost 1 base, the J end lost 7 bases, and 13 bases lay between the germline ends. The CDR3 loop is CASSLVQGSGGYTF. In DNA form, the CDR3 reads TGTGCCAGCAGCTTAGTGCAGGGTTCTGGTGGCTACACCTTC.

The rearrangement links TRBV29-1 to TRBJ1-4; TRBD1 aligns across 8 bases. V shed 7 bases and J 7 bases; nucleotides not matched to a gene: 11. CDR1 SQVTM and CDR2 ANQGSEA come from the germline V gene. The CDR3 spans 14 residues. The CDR3 region is CSAQGYRGSEKLFF. The DNA for the CDR3 is TGCAGCGCCCAAGGGTACAGGGGGAGTGAAAAACTGTTTTTT. Together with reference TRBV29-1 and TRBJ1-4, the CDR3 gives the full variable domain: SAVISQKPSRDICQRGTSLTIQCQVDSQVTMMFWYRQQPGQSLTLIATANQGSEATYESGFVIDKFPISRPNLTFSTLTVSNMSPEDSSIYLCSAQGYRGSEKLFFGSGTQLSVL.

This clone was observed a handful of times. This chain links TRBV7-9 with TRBJ2-6, with TRBD1 matching 8 bases. Trimming removed 1 base from V and 3 bases from J; junction bases left unmatched: 5. This CDR3 spans 17 amino acids. CDR1 is SEHNR, CDR2 FQNEAQ, per germline (reference sequence). DNA of the CDR3: TGTGCCAGCAGCTTAGGGCAGGGGGCTCGTGGGGCCAACGTCCTGACTTTC. Protein product: CASSLGQGARGANVLTF.